Below, 14 T cell receptor beta chains from the same sample are listed, as sequenced in a study of tumor and adjacent non-tumor tissue in lung cancer. RNA was extracted from bulk tissue without any cell sorting. More than 3 cm separated this lung sample from the edge of the tumor. The library came from three nested PCR rounds adapted from ARM-PCR protocols. A single record per CDR3 protein comes from TCRdb applying MiXCR to the multiplex PCR reads. Found here are approximately 100,000 distinct CDR3 sequences, 65% of them singletons; the top ten hold roughly 18%. Sample: distant non-tumor lung tissue. The receptors were sampled from a man aged 25 to 40 with non-small cell lung cancer.

Comment on this clonotype: One end of the junction is discordant with germline, which a read error may explain. The chain carries TRBV6-5 and TRBJ1-5; D is uncertain. The CDR3 length is 14 residues. CDR1 and CDR2 from the germline V gene are MNHEY and SVGAGI. The CDR3 nucleotides read TGTACCAGCAAACCGACTGGGAAGAATCAGTCCCAGCATTTT. This encodes CTSKPTGKNQSQHF.

Concerning this clonotype itself: At one of its ends the junction is not consistent with the germline gene, which may arise from a read error. The J gene is TRBJ2-2, the V gene TRBV11-2; D may be TRBD2 (6 bases). The CDR3 sequence is 15 residues long. Germline assignment: CDR1 SGHAT and CDR2 FQNNGV. CDR3: CASSLPPRVGGELYF. Written as DNA, the CDR3 is TGTGCCAGCAGCCTGCCCCCACGTGTTGGCGGGGAGCTGTATTTT.

To note about this clonotype: One end of the junction varies from germline; a read error may be responsible. This chain uses TRBV12-3 or TRBV12-4 with TRBJ2-5; D unresolved. This CDR3 spans 14 amino acids. CDR3 sequence (DNA): TGTACCAGCAGTTTACCGAAGTCCCGAGAGACCCAGTACTTC. Its translation is CTSSLPKSRETQYF.

On this clonotype: A much larger clone lies a single base off, so this may be a read error. The rearrangement links TRBV14 to TRBJ2-7, with D possibly matching TRBD2 (7 bases). Germline V gives CDR1 SGHDN, CDR2 FVKESK. CDR3 size: 13 residues. The CDR3 here is CASSPAGANEHYF. The CDR3 DNA reads as TGTGCCAGCAGCCCGGCGGGGGCGAATGAGCACTACTTC.

Regarding this clonotype: This may come from a read error, since a much larger clone is one base off. The chain has TRBV4-1 and TRBJ1-5; D gene unclear. This CDR3 region has 15 residues. With 6 bases removed from V and 1 base from J, the gap between germline ends came to 13 bases. Germline-derived CDR1 and CDR2 are MGHRA and YSYEKL. Written as DNA, the CDR3 is TGCGCCAGCAGATACAACTTCTCAAGCAATCAGCCCCAGCATTTT. Protein product: CASRYNFSSNQPQHF.

With respect to this clonotype: One end of the junction is discordant with germline, which a read error may explain. The genes are TRBV6-6 and TRBJ1-4; D perhaps matches TRBD1 (6 bases). From germline, CDR1 is MNHNY and CDR2 SVGAGI (reference sequence). The CDR3 is 14 residues long. CDR3 residues: CVSMGHGGDEKLFF. The CDR3 DNA follows: TGTGTCAGCATGGGACATGGAGGGGATGAAAAACTGTTTTTT.

For this clonotype: Possible read error: a much larger clone is one base away. This chain connects TRBV10-3 to TRBJ2-3; 7 nucleotides agree with TRBD2. The CDR3 contains 14 residues. Germline CDR1 reads ENHRY; CDR2 reads SYGVKD. The CDR3 DNA reads as TGTGCCACCAGTGAGGGAGGGAGCACAGATACGCAGTATTTT. Amino acids: CATSEGGSTDTQYF.

Of note for this clonotype: The conserved final phenylalanine or tryptophan is absent from the CDR3, which likely points to a read error. The DNA is omitted, as the CDR3 cannot be located on it reliably, and the CDR3 follows TCRdb's listing. This sequence joins TRBV6-2 or TRBV6-3 and TRBJ1-2. The CDR3 is 13 amino acids in total, end residues counted. CDR1 is MNHEY and CDR2 is SVGEGT in the germline V gene. The CDR3 sequence: CASSSRVRYDYAL.

The V and J genes are TRBV7-9 and TRBJ2-5, with 13 positions matching TRBD2. The length of the CDR3 is 17 residues. Germline-derived CDR1 and CDR2 are SEHNR and FQNEAQ (reference sequence). V trimming: 2 bases; J trimming: 5 bases; junction bases outside the gene matches: 8. This CDR3 is CASSLNWTSGRVETQYF. The CDR3 DNA reads TGTGCCAGCAGCTTAAATTGGACTAGCGGGAGAGTGGAGACCCAGTACTTC.

Note on this clonotype: A much larger clone is a single base away; this may be a read error. This CDR3 is CASSAGQPEAFF. CDR3 DNA: TGTGCCAGCAGCGCGGGACAACCTGAAGCTTTCTTT. The chain combines TRBV4-2 with TRBJ1-1, with TRBD1 as a possible D gene (6 bases). Trimming left V 5 bases short and J 6 bases short, with 10 bases between. Germline CDR1 and CDR2: LGHNA and YNFKEQ. This CDR3 contains 12 residues.

About this clonotype itself: A read error may produce the germline difference seen at one junction end. J is TRBJ1-2 and V is TRBV5-4, with TRBD1 as a possible D gene (5 bases). Germline CDR1 and CDR2: SGHNT and YYREEE (reference sequence). CDR3 size: 14 residues. Here the CDR3 DNA reads TGTGCCAGCAGTTTGGTGGACACCGAATATGGCTACACCTTC. Its protein is CASSLVDTEYGYTF.

With regard to this clonotype: Compared with germline, one end of the junction differs, possibly owing to a read error. The chain recombines TRBV20-1 with TRBJ1-5, with 10 nucleotides matching TRBD1. Per germline, CDR1 DFQATT and CDR2 SNEGSKA (reference sequence). The CDR3 runs 15 residues. CDR3 DNA: TGCTGTGCTAGAGGGGGGACAGGGGTGGGTCAGCCACAGCATTTT. It translates to CCARGGTGVGQPQHF.

Concerning this clonotype itself: At one end the junction does not follow the germline gene, possibly because of a read error. The chain combines TRBV18 with TRBJ1-2; TRBD1 is a possible D gene (6 bases). The CDR3 runs 14 residues. Germline values: CDR1 KGHSH, CDR2 LQKENI. The CDR3: CAGSPPGGVYGYTF. The CDR3 bases are TGTGCCGGCTCACCACCGGGGGGCGTCTATGGCTACACCTTC.

Details on this clonotype: A much larger clone is a single base away; this may be a read error. Likely a read error: the CDR3 ends without its conserved phenylalanine or tryptophan. In nucleotides, the CDR3 is TGCGCCAGCAGCCAACAGGGACCTAATGAAAAACTGTTTCTT. This translates into CASSQQGPNEKLFL. The V call is TRBV4-1, the J call TRBJ1-4, with D possibly matching TRBD1 (5 bases). CDR1 is MGHRA and CDR2 is YSYEKL in the germline V gene. V dropped 2 bases and J dropped 3 bases, with 7 bases sitting between them. The CDR3 totals 14 residues.